This is a list of T cell receptor beta chains from one sample in a study of T cell repertoires in cytomegalovirus infection. These receptors' antigens are unknown. TCRdb itself ran the reads through MiXCR, one entry per CDR3 protein. The sample holds around 750,000 distinct CDR3 sequences, around a third seen once. Here the sequenced sample was cultured CD8+ T cells from PBMCs, taken from culture after CMV antigen stimulation. These receptors came from a human donor in good health (CMV status not recorded). Some clones in this sample may be carry-over from other donors' samples. CDR3s include the opening cysteine and the closing phenylalanine or tryptophan. D genes are given only for firm matches. Clone size is stated in some rows and not others, as once, few, many or a class when expanded.

d_call clone_size j_call v_call cdr3_nt cdr3_aa
. . TRBJ2-5 TRBV7-9 TGTGCCAGCCTCTCCAGGAGAGAGACCCAGTACTTC CASLSRRETQYF
TRBD1 . TRBJ1-5 TRBV6-8 TGTGCCAGCAGTTCAATTCCACAGGGGTTCAATCAGCCCCAGCATTTT CASSSIPQGFNQPQHF
. . TRBJ1-5 TRBV24-1 TGTGCCACCAGTGATGTGGACAGCAATCAGCCCCAGCATTTT CATSDVDSNQPQHF
. . TRBJ1-1 TRBV15 TGTGCCACCAGCAGAGGGGAGGGACTGAACACTGAAGCTTTCTTT CATSRGEGLNTEAFF
. few TRBJ1-6 TRBV12-3/TRBV12-4 TGTGCCAGCAGCTCAGGACGGATTTCACCCCTCCACTTT CASSSGRISPLHF
. once TRBJ2-3 TRBV11-3 TGTGCCAGCAGCTTAGGTCCGGGACCCGTGAACGGAGATACGCAGTATTTT CASSLGPGPVNGDTQYF
TRBD2 few TRBJ2-5 TRBV7-6 TGTGCCAGCAGCATACTAGCGGGGGGGTTGAGAGAGACCCAGTACTTC CASSILAGGLRETQYF
TRBD2 few TRBJ2-2 TRBV3-1 TGTGCCAGCAGCAATATAGCGGGGACCGCCTGGGGGGAGCTGTTTTTT CASSNIAGTAWGELFF
. few TRBJ2-1 TRBV12-5 TGTGCTAGTGGTGGATATATTGAGCAGTTCTTC CASGGYIEQFF
TRBD2 once TRBJ2-2 TRBV7-6 TGTGCCAGCACTCTTGACCTAGCGGGGGTTAGTACCGGGGAGCCGTTTTTT CASTLDLAGVSTGEPFF
. few TRBJ1-1 TRBV7-6 TGTGCCAGCAGACAGGGATTGGACAGGAACACTGAAGCTTTCTTT CASRQGLDRNTEAFF
TRBD1 many TRBJ1-1 TRBV7-9 TGTGCCAGCAGCCCACAGGGGGCGTCCCCGTCTGAAGCTTTCTTT CASSPQGASPSEAFF
TRBD1 few TRBJ1-1 TRBV6-5 TGTGCCAGCAGTCTGGACAGGAAATACACTGAAGCTTTCTTT CASSLDRKYTEAFF
. few TRBJ1-1 TRBV7-8 TGTGCCAGCAGCTTAGCGATAGGGCTGAACACTGAAGCTTTCTTT CASSLAIGLNTEAFF
. . TRBJ2-5 TRBV2 TGTGCCAGCAGTGAAGCAGGCGGGTATGAGACCCAGTACTTC CASSEAGGYETQYF
TRBD2 . TRBJ2-7 TRBV7-2 TGTGCCAGCAGCTTTACTAGCGGACCCTCCTACGAGCAGTACTTC CASSFTSGPSYEQYF
TRBD1 . TRBJ2-2 TRBV27 TGTGCCAGCAGTGGACAGGGGGCTATCAACGGGGAGCTGTTTTTT CASSGQGAINGELFF
. few TRBJ2-1 TRBV10-2 TGCGCCAGCAGGAATGTGGTGGCCCCATACAATGAGCAGTTCTTC CASRNVVAPYNEQFF
. many TRBJ1-5 TRBV7-8 TGTGCCAGCAGCTCCCCGGGGATGGGGCAGCCCCAGCATTTT CASSSPGMGQPQHF
. . TRBJ2-7 TRBV13 TGTGCCAGCAGCTTCGCCGGTAAGGGACCGGCGCGCTACGAGCAGTACTTC CASSFAGKGPARYEQYF
TRBD1 . TRBJ1-1 TRBV4-1 TGCGCCAGCAGCCTGGACAGGGTGGCCAACACTGAAGCTTTCTTT CASSLDRVANTEAFF
. . TRBJ1-3 TRBV28 TGTGCCAGCAATGTCGGGGAATCTGGAAACACCATATATTTT CASNVGESGNTIYF
TRBD1 . TRBJ2-7 TRBV3-1 TGTGCCAGCAGCCTTCTCCCTCCGGGACAGATCTACGAGCAGTACTTC CASSLLPPGQIYEQYF
. . TRBJ1-2 TRBV5-4 TGTGCCAGCAGCCGCTTAGACACCTACTATGGCTACACCTTC CASSRLDTYYGYTF
. many TRBJ2-2 TRBV7-9 TGTGCCAGCAGCTTTCCCCAGGCAGGGGAAAAGAGGTTTACCGGGGAGCTGTTTTTT CASSFPQAGEKRFTGELFF
. . TRBJ2-4 TRBV27 TGTGCCAGCAGTTTATCGTCGCAGGTGGGGGAAAACATTCAGTACTTC CASSLSSQVGENIQYF
TRBD1 . TRBJ1-5 TRBV12-3/TRBV12-4 TGTGCCAGCAGTTTGACAGGGTTGGGTGGGCCCCAGCATTTT CASSLTGLGGPQHF
TRBD1 few TRBJ1-2 TRBV28 TGTGCCAGCAGTTCTGTGGAGACAGGGGGCGCCTATGGCTACACCTTC CASSSVETGGAYGYTF
. few TRBJ1-6 TRBV5-5 TGTGCCAGCAGCTGGGGGCTATCCGGGCCACAAACCAGTTCACCCCTCCACTTT CASSWGLSGPQTSSPLHF
TRBD1 . TRBJ1-1 TRBV2 TGTGCCAGCCGGGACAGGGAGTCCTTCGAAAACACTGAAGCTTTCTTT CASRDRESFENTEAFF
. many TRBJ2-1 TRBV7-6 TGTGCCAGCAGCTCCCTAGGAAGGGGGGGGGACAATGAGCAGTTCTTC CASSSLGRGGDNEQFF
. . TRBJ2-2 TRBV6-2/TRBV6-3 TGTGCCAGCAGTTACCCGGACTCTTTGAACACCGGGGAGCTGTTTTTT CASSYPDSLNTGELFF
. . TRBJ1-1 TRBV5-4 TGTGCCAGCAGCTTGGAATTGGTGGGCAGCTTGAACACTGAAGCTTTCTTT CASSLELVGSLNTEAFF
. . TRBJ2-1 TRBV11-3 TGTGCCAGCGCCTCAGCCCGACCCGAGCAGTTCTTC CASASARPEQFF
. . TRBJ2-1 TRBV2 TGTGCCAGCCGGGACACACACAATGAGCAGTTCTTC CASRDTHNEQFF
. . TRBJ2-3 TRBV29-1 TGCAGCGTTGAAGATCAGGGGGAGGGGAGGACAGATACGCAGTATTTT CSVEDQGEGRTDTQYF